The rows below give T cell receptor beta chains drawn from one sample of a study of early T cells in non-severe SARS-CoV-2 infection. TCRdb re-called the 5' RACE reads through MiXCR, storing one row per CDR3 protein. The sample gives some 91,000 distinct CDR3 sequences, 15% of which show up once; less than 7% is in the top ten. Material: whole blood. The receptor set was obtained from an adult who was a healthcare worker with PCR-confirmed SARS-CoV-2 infection or an uninfected control (not recorded which). Each CDR3 is given with its conserved first and last residue. A D gene is named only where the DNA matches it firmly. Only part of the rows carry a size: once, few, many, or a class if the clone is expanded.

few | TRBJ1-4 | TRBV29-1 | . | CSVGGNEKLFF | TGCAGCGTTGGGGGGAACGAAAAACTGTTTTTT
. | TRBJ2-7 | TRBV7-9 | . | CASSLGFMAGPTSYEQYF | TGTGCCAGCAGCTTAGGGTTTATGGCGGGGCCCACCTCCTACGAGCAGTACTTC
few | TRBJ1-1 | TRBV28 | . | CASSFPSPGRTEAFF | TGTGCCAGCAGTTTTCCCAGCCCCGGGCGTACTGAAGCTTTCTTT
. | TRBJ2-7 | TRBV20-1 | . | CSASGSGYEQYF | TGCAGTGCTAGCGGGAGTGGCTACGAGCAGTACTTC
. | TRBJ2-1 | TRBV3-1 | TRBD1 | CASSQSFTGQDNEQFF | TGTGCCAGCAGCCAATCGTTCACGGGACAGGACAATGAGCAGTTCTTC
. | TRBJ2-1 | TRBV19 | . | CASSIVDGPNEQFF | TGTGCCAGTAGTATAGTTGACGGTCCCAATGAGCAGTTCTTC
. | TRBJ2-5 | TRBV20-1 | . | CSATEGTLVKTQYF | TGCAGTGCTACCGAGGGGACGTTGGTGAAGACCCAGTACTTC
. | TRBJ2-7 | TRBV29-1 | . | CSVHIEGSEQYF | TGCAGCGTACACATCGAGGGGAGCGAGCAGTACTTC
few | TRBJ2-5 | TRBV3-1 | TRBD1 | CASSQPIVGTGDETQYF | TGTGCCAGCAGCCAACCGATCGTCGGGACAGGGGATGAGACCCAGTACTTC
. | TRBJ2-7 | TRBV3-1 | TRBD2 | CASTSTSGTAYEQYF | TGTGCCAGCACCTCGACTAGCGGTACCGCCTACGAGCAGTACTTC
. | TRBJ1-4 | TRBV4-1 | TRBD1 | CASSPFWDRENEKLFF | TGCGCCAGCAGCCCTTTCTGGGACAGGGAGAATGAAAAACTGTTTTTT
few | TRBJ2-4 | TRBV7-2 | . | CASTQPGVNIQYF | TGTGCCAGCACCCAGCCGGGCGTAAACATTCAGTACTTC
. | TRBJ2-7 | TRBV28 | . | CASSFRTQADEQYF | TGTGCCAGCAGTTTTAGGACCCAAGCGGACGAGCAGTACTTC
few | TRBJ1-5 | TRBV28 | TRBD1 | CASRDRGSSQPQHF | TGTGCCAGCAGGGACAGGGGGTCATCTCAGCCCCAGCATTTT
few | TRBJ2-7 | TRBV7-9 | TRBD2 | CASSFGLAGVYEQYF | TGTGCCAGCAGCTTCGGGCTAGCGGGGGTCTACGAGCAGTACTTC
. | TRBJ1-2 | TRBV9 | TRBD1 | CASSPTGADGYTF | TGTGCCAGCAGCCCTACAGGGGCGGATGGCTACACCTTC
few | TRBJ2-1 | TRBV12-3/TRBV12-4 | . | CASSLPQGYNEQFF | TGTGCCAGCAGTTTGCCACAGGGATACAATGAGCAGTTCTTC
many | TRBJ2-7 | TRBV11-2 | . | CASSFHYEQYF | TGTGCCAGCAGCTTCCACTACGAGCAGTACTTC
. | TRBJ1-2 | TRBV7-8 | . | CASSLEYLSDGYTF | TGTGCCAGCAGCTTAGAATATTTATCCGATGGCTACACCTTC
few | TRBJ2-3 | TRBV28 | . | CASSDQGSNARDTQYF | TGTGCCAGCAGTGACCAGGGGTCTAATGCAAGAGATACGCAGTATTTT
few | TRBJ1-1 | TRBV20-1 | . | CSARRTGGGPGTEAFF | TGCAGTGCTAGACGGACGGGGGGAGGGCCAGGCACTGAAGCTTTCTTT
few | TRBJ2-6 | TRBV20-1 | . | CSARHRASISGANVLTF | TGCAGTGCTAGGCATCGGGCATCCATCTCTGGGGCCAACGTCCTGACTTTC
few | TRBJ1-5 | TRBV29-1 | . | CSVSAGTNQPQHF | TGCAGCGTTTCGGCCGGGACAAATCAGCCCCAGCATTTT
few | TRBJ2-1 | TRBV27 | . | CASSFGQGSYNEQFF | TGTGCCAGCAGTTTCGGCCAGGGATCCTACAATGAGCAGTTCTTC
few | TRBJ2-4 | TRBV5-4 | . | CASSASGTLTNIQYF | TGTGCCAGCAGCGCGTCCGGGACCCTCACCAACATTCAGTACTTC
many | TRBJ1-6 | TRBV7-9 | . | CASSFDSSYNSPLHF | TGTGCCAGCAGCTTCGACAGCTCCTATAATTCACCCCTCCACTTT
few | TRBJ1-5 | TRBV2 | . | CASSEAFGVQPQHF | TGTGCCAGCAGTGAAGCTTTCGGGGTCCAGCCCCAGCATTTT
. | TRBJ1-1 | TRBV6-1 | . | CASGMNTEAFF | TGTGCCAGCGGAATGAACACTGAAGCTTTCTTT
. | TRBJ1-1 | TRBV20-1 | . | CSARDDRMGTEAFF | TGCAGTGCTAGAGACGACAGAATGGGAACTGAAGCTTTCTTT
few | TRBJ1-1 | TRBV7-3 | . | CASSTDRYAEAFF | TGTGCCAGCAGCACAGATAGGTACGCTGAAGCTTTCTTT
. | TRBJ2-3 | TRBV9 | . | CASSPRGIFSTDTQYF | TGTGCCAGCAGCCCCCGAGGTATATTTAGCACAGATACGCAGTATTTT